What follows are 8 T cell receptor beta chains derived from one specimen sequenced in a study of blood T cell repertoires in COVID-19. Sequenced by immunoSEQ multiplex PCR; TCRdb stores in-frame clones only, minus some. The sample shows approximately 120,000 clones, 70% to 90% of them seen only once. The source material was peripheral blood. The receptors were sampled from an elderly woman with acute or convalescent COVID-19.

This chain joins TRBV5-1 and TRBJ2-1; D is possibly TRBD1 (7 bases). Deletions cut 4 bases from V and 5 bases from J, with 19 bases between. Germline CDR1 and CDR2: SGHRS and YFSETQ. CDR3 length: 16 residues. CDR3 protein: CASSPEGQRLDNEQFF. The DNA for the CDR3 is TGCGCCAGCAGCCCGGAGGGACAGAGACTAGACAATGAGCAGTTCTTC.

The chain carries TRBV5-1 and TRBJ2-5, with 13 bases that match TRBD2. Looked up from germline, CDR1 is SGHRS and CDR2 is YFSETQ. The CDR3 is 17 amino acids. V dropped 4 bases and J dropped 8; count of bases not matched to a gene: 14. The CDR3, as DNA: TGCGCCAGCAGCCAAGGCTTACTAGCGGGAGGGTGGGAAACCCAGTACTTC. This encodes CASSQGLLAGGWETQYF.

CDR3 bases: TGTGCCACCAGTGGGGCCGGGACTAGCGGGCTTAGCTCCTACAATGAGCAGTTCTTC. Residues: CATSGAGTSGLSSYNEQFF. The rearrangement joins TRBV24-1 to TRBJ2-1, with 12 bases matching TRBD2. Germline values: CDR1 KGHDR, CDR2 SFDVKD. The CDR3 contains 19 residues. V shed 5 bases and J 0 bases; nucleotides not matched to a gene: 10.

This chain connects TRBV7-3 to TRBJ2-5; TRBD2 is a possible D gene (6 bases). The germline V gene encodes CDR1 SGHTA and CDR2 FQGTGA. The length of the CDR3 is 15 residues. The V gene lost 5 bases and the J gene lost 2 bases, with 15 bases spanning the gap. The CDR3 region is CASSTFGTYQETQYF. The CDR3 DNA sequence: TGTGCCAGCAGCACCTTCGGGACTTATCAAGAGACCCAGTACTTC.

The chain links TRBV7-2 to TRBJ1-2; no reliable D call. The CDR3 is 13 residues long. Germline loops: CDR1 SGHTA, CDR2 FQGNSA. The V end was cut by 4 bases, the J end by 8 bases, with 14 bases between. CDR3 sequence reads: CASSSPQNQGYTF. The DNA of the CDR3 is TGTGCCAGCAGCTCTCCACAAAATCAGGGCTACACCTTC.

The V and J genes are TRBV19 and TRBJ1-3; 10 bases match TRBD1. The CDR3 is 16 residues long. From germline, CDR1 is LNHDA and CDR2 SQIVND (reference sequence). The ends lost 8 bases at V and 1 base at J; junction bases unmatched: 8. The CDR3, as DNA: TGTGCCAGTCTGGGGGACAGGGGATCGTCTGGAAACACCATATATTTT. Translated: CASLGDRGSSGNTIYF.

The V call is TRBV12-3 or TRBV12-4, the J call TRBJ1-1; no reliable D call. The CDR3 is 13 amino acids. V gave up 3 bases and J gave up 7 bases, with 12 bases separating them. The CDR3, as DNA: TGTGCCAGCAGTTTTGATGGGCCCCGTGAAGCTTTCTTT. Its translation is CASSFDGPREAFF.

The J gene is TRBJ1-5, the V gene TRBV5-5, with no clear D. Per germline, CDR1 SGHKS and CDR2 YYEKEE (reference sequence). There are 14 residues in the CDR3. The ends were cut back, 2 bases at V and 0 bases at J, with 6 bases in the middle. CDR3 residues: CASSFRDSNQPQHF. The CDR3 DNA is TGTGCCAGCAGCTTCCGGGATAGCAATCAGCCCCAGCATTTT.